The clone carrying this T cell receptor beta chain was counted only a few times. Its antigen is not known. This record belongs to a study of T cell repertoires in cytomegalovirus infection. Study at large: Epitope selection comprised recently identified HLA-C-restricted CMV epitopes and well-studied HLA-B-restricted CMV epitopes. CMV infection together with matching HLA type was indicated by public TCR beta signatures. Broader study findings: Cumulative frequency (of public TCR beta family members) identified carriers of CMV plus the relevant HLA.

TCRdb re-derived calls from the reads in MiXCR, one entry per CDR3 protein. Here the sample spans a few hundred thousand distinct CDR3 sequences, about 39% being singletons. The sequence was collected from a human donor in good health (CMV status not recorded). Some clones in this sample may be carry-over from other donors' samples. The sample here was cultured PBMCs, taken from culture after CMV antigen stimulation.

The CDR3 region is CASMDRMLYSNQPQHF. The CDR3 coding sequence is TGTGCCAGCATGGACAGGATGCTATATAGCAATCAGCCCCAGCATTTT. The chain carries TRBV2 and TRBJ1-5, with TRBD1 identical over 7 bases. Trimming took 7 bases from V and 0 from J; bases not matched to a gene: 9. CDR3 length: 16 amino acids. CDR1 is SNHLY, CDR2 FYNNEI, per germline.